This entry lists 26 T cell receptor beta chains sequenced from one sample in a study of T cell repertoires in cytomegalovirus infection. TCRdb redid the calling of the reads with MiXCR, one entry per CDR3 protein. The sample holds a few hundred thousand distinct CDR3 sequences; around a sixth are singletons and the top ten take around 13%. Sequenced input: PBMCs. These receptors were taken from a human donor in good health (CMV status not recorded). Some clones in this sample may be carry-over from other donors' samples.

This clonotype was detected a few times. The chain joins TRBV20-1 to TRBJ2-5; 16 bases align to TRBD2. Germline CDR1 and CDR2: DFQATT and SNEGSKA (reference sequence). V dropped 3 bases and J dropped 2; count of bases not matched to a gene: 6. CDR3 length equals 17 residues. The CDR3 coding sequence is TGCAGTGCTAGGGGCCTGGGACTAGCGGGGGGGCAAGAGACCCAGTACTTC. The encoded protein is CSARGLGLAGGQETQYF.

The V gene is TRBV18, the J gene TRBJ1-5; perhaps TRBD1 as D (5 bases). V lost 2 bases, J lost 7 bases, and 9 bases lay in between. The CDR3 has 13 amino acids. In germline, CDR1 is KGHSH, CDR2 LQKENI. The DNA for the CDR3 is TGTGCCAGCTCACCAGGGGCTCAACAGCCCCAGCATTTT. Amino acids: CASSPGAQQPQHF.

This clonotype was observed a few times. V gene TRBV27 combines with J gene TRBJ1-2, with a possible D match to TRBD1 (5 bases). Trimming shortened V by 5 bases and J by 5 bases, and 21 bases separated the two germline ends. CDR1 and CDR2 from the germline V gene are MNHEY and SMNVEV (reference sequence). The CDR3 sequence is 16 residues long. CDR3 amino acids: CASSPRAGLRWYGYTF. The CDR3, as DNA: TGTGCCAGCAGTCCCCGGGCAGGGCTGCGTTGGTATGGCTACACCTTC.

This clonotype was detected a few times. The rearrangement joins TRBV6-5 to TRBJ2-7; 11 bases line up with TRBD1. CDR3 length: 15 amino acids. After removal of 2 bases from V and 0 bases from J, the junction contained 0 bases not matched to a gene. Germline V gene sequence: CDR1 MNHEY, CDR2 SVGAGI. The CDR3 DNA reads as TGTGCCAGCAGTTACGGGACAGGGGGCTCCTACGAGCAGTACTTC. This codes for CASSYGTGGSYEQYF.

This clonotype has ten or more counts. This chain uses TRBV6-2 or TRBV6-3 with TRBJ2-6; D perhaps matches TRBD2 (6 bases). CDR1 is MNHEY and CDR2 is SVGEGT in the germline V gene. V dropped 7 bases and J dropped 2 bases, with 12 bases sitting between them. This CDR3 contains 15 residues. In DNA, the CDR3 is TGTGCCAGCAACCGGGGACTTACTGGGGCCAACGTCCTGACTTTC. Encoded protein: CASNRGLTGANVLTF.

Many counts were recorded for this clonotype. The chain carries TRBV7-2 and TRBJ2-2, with D perhaps matching TRBD1 (6 bases). The CDR3 is made up of 15 amino acids. Trimming removed 5 bases from V and 1 base from J, with 11 bases in between. CDR1 and CDR2 (germline): SGHTA, FQGNSA. The CDR3 here is CASSHGGRNTGELFF. Here the CDR3 DNA reads TGTGCCAGCAGCCATGGGGGCAGGAACACCGGGGAGCTGTTTTTT.

The chain uses TRBV20-1 and TRBJ2-5, with TRBD2 matching over 8 bases. This CDR3 has 14 amino acids. Germline values: CDR1 DFQATT, CDR2 SNEGSKA (reference sequence). V dropped 3 bases and J dropped 2; count of bases not matched to a gene: 5. The CDR3, as DNA: TGCAGTGCTAGGCGACGGGGGGGACAAGAGACCCAGTACTTC. It codes for CSARRRGGQETQYF.

This clonotype was picked up many times. The chain couples TRBV7-2 to TRBJ2-7; D may match TRBD1 or TRBD2 (5 bases each). Between the trimmed V and J ends, which lost 0 bases and 6 bases, there was a span of 12 bases. Germline loops: CDR1 SGHTA, CDR2 FQGNSA. This CDR3 region has 14 residues. The CDR3 loop reads CASSLARDLGEQYF. The CDR3 DNA reads as TGTGCCAGCAGCTTAGCCAGGGACCTCGGCGAGCAGTACTTC.

About this clonotype: This may stem from a read error, because a much larger clone lies one nucleotide away. Because it lacks the conserved phenylalanine or tryptophan at the end, this CDR3 is likely a read error. This chain connects TRBV28 to TRBJ1-3; D gene ambiguous. V was trimmed by 3 bases and J by 8 bases, leaving 5 bases between them. The CDR3 spans 11 residues. Germline CDR1 reads MDHEN; CDR2 reads SYDVKM. The chain's CDR3 is CASSFGHTIYL. The DNA for the CDR3 is TGTGCCAGCAGTTTCGGTCACACCATATATCTT.

This clonotype was observed a handful of times. The J gene is TRBJ1-3, the V gene TRBV20-1; no firm D call. Per the germline V gene, CDR1 is DFQATT and CDR2 is SNEGSKA (reference sequence). The CDR3 is 15 residues long. V was pared by 3 bases and J by 1 base, with 13 bases between. The CDR3: CSASRPETSGNTIYF. The CDR3 DNA is TGCAGTGCTAGTAGACCCGAAACTTCTGGAAACACCATATATTTT.

This clonotype occurred a few times. The rearrangement links TRBV7-2 to TRBJ2-7; either TRBD1 or TRBD2 may supply D (6 bases each). CDR1 is SGHTA and CDR2 is FQGNSA in the germline V gene. Trimming took off 5 bases at V and 2 bases at J, with 16 bases between the two ends. The CDR3 spans 15 residues. The CDR3 sequence: CASSPRGPTPYEQYF. CDR3 nucleotide sequence: TGTGCCAGCAGCCCCCGGGGGCCGACTCCCTACGAGCAGTACTTC.

At least ten counts were recorded for this clonotype. V usage is TRBV12-3 or TRBV12-4 and J usage is TRBJ2-3; possibly TRBD2 for D (5 bases). The CDR3 spans 13 residues. Trimming took 6 bases from V and 5 from J, leaving 12 bases between them. The CDR3 DNA follows: TGTGCCAGCAGGGGAGAGGCCGTAGATACGCAGTATTTT. Translation gives CASRGEAVDTQYF.

The chain couples TRBV6-6 to TRBJ1-6; TRBD1 aligns across 7 bases. J was trimmed by 5 bases and V by 0 bases; bases with no gene match: 1. The CDR3 totals 15 residues. Germline V gives CDR1 MNHNY, CDR2 SVGAGI (reference sequence). This CDR3 reads CASSYSQGNNSPLHF. The DNA of the CDR3 is TGTGCCAGCAGTTACTCACAGGGGAATAATTCACCCCTCCACTTT.

This clonotype was seen repeatedly, ten times or more. This chain uses TRBV2 with TRBJ1-6, with D unclear. Germline V lookup: CDR1 SNHLY, CDR2 FYNNEI. This CDR3 comprises 11 residues. V shed 4 bases and J shed 12 bases, with 7 bases lying between them. CDR3 residues: CASSGGLPLHF. The CDR3 nucleotides read TGTGCCAGCAGTGGCGGCCTACCCCTCCACTTT.

This clonotype was seen at least ten times. The CDR3 bases are TGTGCCAGCAGTTACTCGTCCACCCTAGGGTACGAGCAGTACTTC. Its protein is CASSYSSTLGYEQYF. The rearrangement joins TRBV6-5 to TRBJ2-7; D uncertain. The V end was cut by 0 bases, the J end by 4 bases, with 13 bases between. The CDR3 extends over 15 amino acids. From germline, CDR1 is MNHEY and CDR2 SVGAGI.

This clonotype was picked up a small number of times. V and J are TRBV6-2 or TRBV6-3 and TRBJ1-1; 7 bases line up with TRBD1. V gave up 7 bases and J gave up 1 base; unmatched junction bases: 6. The germline V gene encodes CDR1 MNHEY and CDR2 SVGEGT. This CDR3 has 14 amino acids. This CDR3 reads CASIKTGPNTEAFF. Written as DNA, the CDR3 is TGTGCCAGCATTAAGACAGGGCCGAACACTGAAGCTTTCTTT.

The chain carries TRBV6-6 and TRBJ2-2; TRBD1 might be the D (5 bases). The germline V gene encodes CDR1 MNHNY and CDR2 SVGAGI (reference sequence). The CDR3 is made up of 16 amino acids. Trimming took 7 bases from V and 5 from J, leaving 20 bases between them. CDR3 in amino acids: CASTRVQGDPTGELFF. The CDR3 coding sequence is TGTGCCAGCACCCGTGTCCAGGGCGATCCAACCGGGGAGCTGTTTTTT.

This clonotype came up many times. V and J are TRBV7-2 and TRBJ1-1; D is ambiguous. V gave up 0 bases and J gave up 6 bases, with 14 bases separating them. The CDR3 contains 15 residues. Germline values: CDR1 SGHTA, CDR2 FQGNSA. The CDR3 sequence: CASSLASGFRPEAFF. For the CDR3, the DNA is TGTGCCAGCAGCTTAGCCAGCGGGTTCAGACCTGAAGCTTTCTTT.

This clonotype has a single count. The J gene is TRBJ1-1, the V gene TRBV18; D is perhaps TRBD1 (5 bases). CDR3 length equals 15 residues. Trimming left V 6 bases short and J 1 base short, with 15 bases between. Germline assignment: CDR1 KGHSH and CDR2 LQKENI. The CDR3 reads CASSPGLRGNTEAFF. CDR3 bases: TGTGCCAGCTCGCCGGGACTGAGGGGGAACACTGAAGCTTTCTTT.

This sequence joins TRBV10-3 and TRBJ1-1; 7 bases line up with TRBD1. Trimming removed 6 bases from V and 1 base from J; junction bases left unmatched: 5. The V gene's germline CDR1 is ENHRY and CDR2 SYGVKD. This CDR3 has 14 residues. Written as DNA, the CDR3 is TGTGCCATCAGGAGACAGGGAAAGAACACTGAAGCTTTCTTT. Residues: CAIRRQGKNTEAFF.

This clonotype was seen ten or more times. CDR3 sequence: CASSLYVGNQPQHF. The DNA for the CDR3 is TGTGCCAGCAGCTTGTACGTAGGGAATCAGCCCCAGCATTTT. J is TRBJ1-5 and V is TRBV7-6; D is ambiguous. This CDR3 contains 14 residues. Germline-derived CDR1 and CDR2 are SGHVS and FNYEAQ. Trimming left V 3 bases short and J 4 bases short, with 10 bases between.

V and J are TRBV7-9 and TRBJ2-5, with 7 nucleotides matching TRBD1. The CDR3 has 15 residues. Per germline, CDR1 SEHNR and CDR2 FQNEAQ (reference sequence). Trimming removed 4 bases from V and 1 base from J; junction bases left unmatched: 6. The CDR3 sequence is CASSSRQGRQETQYF. CDR3 bases: TGTGCCAGCAGCTCCCGACAGGGACGCCAAGAGACCCAGTACTTC. The full variable domain, completed using reference TRBV7-9 and TRBJ2-5, is DTGVSQNPRHKITKRGQNVTFRCDPISEHNRLYWYRQTLGQGPEFLTYFQNEAQLEKSRLLSDRFSAERPKGSFSTLEIQRTEQGDSAMYLCASSSRQGRQETQYFGPGTRLLVL.

The chain has TRBV7-2 and TRBJ2-5; no clear D. Germline V lookup: CDR1 SGHTA, CDR2 FQGNSA. V lost 2 bases to trimming and J lost 2 bases, with 12 bases between them. The CDR3 contains 15 residues. The CDR3 loop reads CASSLRKTGQETQYF. In DNA form, the CDR3 reads TGTGCCAGCAGCTTACGGAAGACTGGACAAGAGACCCAGTACTTC.

This clonotype has only a few counts. V usage is TRBV6-6 and J usage is TRBJ1-5; a weak D match, TRBD1 (6 bases). From germline, CDR1 is MNHNY and CDR2 SVGAGI (reference sequence). CDR3 size: 16 residues. V lost 5 bases and J lost 1, with 15 bases in between. The CDR3 is CASSTGTGTSNQPQHF. The CDR3 region has the DNA TGTGCCAGCAGTACCGGAACAGGGACGAGCAATCAGCCCCAGCATTTT.

This clonotype was counted many times. The chain joins TRBV20-1 to TRBJ1-2; 8 nucleotides match TRBD1. The CDR3 is made up of 15 amino acids. Germline V gene data show CDR1 as DFQATT and CDR2 as SNEGSKA (reference sequence). With V trimmed by 8 bases and J by 4 bases, 15 bases remained unmatched. CDR3 loop: CSPGQGAASPYGYTF. The CDR3 nucleotides are TGCAGTCCAGGACAGGGAGCGGCGAGTCCCTATGGCTACACCTTC.

This clonotype was seen more than once but under ten times. This rearrangement joins TRBV5-5 to TRBJ1-1; perhaps TRBD1 as D (6 bases). The CDR3 is 13 amino acids. From germline, CDR1 is SGHKS and CDR2 YYEKEE (reference sequence). Trimming removed 10 bases from V and 5 bases from J, with 18 bases in between. In nucleotides, the CDR3 is TGTGCCTCGGCGGGGGCGCGAGGTACTGAAGCTTTCTTT. Amino acids: CASAGARGTEAFF.